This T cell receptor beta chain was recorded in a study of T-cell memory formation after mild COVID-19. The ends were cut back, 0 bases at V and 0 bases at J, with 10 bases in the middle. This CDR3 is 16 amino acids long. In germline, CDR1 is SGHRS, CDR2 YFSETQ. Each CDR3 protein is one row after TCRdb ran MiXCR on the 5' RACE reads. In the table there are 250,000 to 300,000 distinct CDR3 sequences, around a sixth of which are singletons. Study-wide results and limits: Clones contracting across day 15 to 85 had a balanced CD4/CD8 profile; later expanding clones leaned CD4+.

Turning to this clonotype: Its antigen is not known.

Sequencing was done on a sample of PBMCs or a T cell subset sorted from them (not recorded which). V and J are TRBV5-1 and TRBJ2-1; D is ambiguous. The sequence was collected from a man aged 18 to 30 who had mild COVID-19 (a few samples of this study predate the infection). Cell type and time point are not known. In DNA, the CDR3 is TGCGCCAGCAGCTTGGTTGAGTTCCCCTCCTACAATGAGCAGTTCTTC. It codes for CASSLVEFPSYNEQFF. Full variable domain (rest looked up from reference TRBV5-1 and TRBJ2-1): KAGVTQTPRYLIKTRGQQVTLSCSPISGHRSVSWYQQTPGQGLQFLFEYFSETQRNKGNFPGRFSGRQFSNSRSEMNVSTLELGDSALYLCASSLVEFPSYNEQFFGPGTRLTVL.